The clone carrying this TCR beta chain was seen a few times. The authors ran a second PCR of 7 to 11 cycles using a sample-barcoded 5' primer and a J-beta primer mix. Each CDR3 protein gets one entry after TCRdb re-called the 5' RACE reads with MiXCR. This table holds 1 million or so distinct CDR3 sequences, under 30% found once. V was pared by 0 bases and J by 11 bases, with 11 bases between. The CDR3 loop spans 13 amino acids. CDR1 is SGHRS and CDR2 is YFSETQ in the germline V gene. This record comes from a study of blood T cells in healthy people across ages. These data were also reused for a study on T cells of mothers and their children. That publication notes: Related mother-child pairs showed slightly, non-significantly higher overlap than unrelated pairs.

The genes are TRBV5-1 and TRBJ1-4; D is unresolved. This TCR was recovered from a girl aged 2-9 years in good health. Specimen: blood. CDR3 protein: CASSLGVDAKLFF. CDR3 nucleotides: TGCGCCAGCAGCTTGGGCGTGGATGCGAAACTGTTTTTT.